This T cell receptor beta chain was captured in a study of shared clonotypes between healthy human individuals. Notes on the study in general: Genetic and exposure-history diversity was limited by the few donors.

The repertoire was sequenced with immunoSEQ multiplex PCR; TCRdb's copy has only in-frame clones and lacks some. The sample records a few million clones, about 92% being singletons. In regard to this clone: The antigen is not known.

The donors were adults (healthy and HIV-negative) with no recent acute infections or vaccinations. In the CD4+ fraction, cells were divided into CD45RA+ naive and CD45RA-negative memory subsets. CDR1 is LNHDA, CDR2 SQIVND, per germline (reference sequence). Germline trimming cut 5 bases from V and 8 bases from J; bases unmatched to any gene: 11. The CDR3 runs to 14 residues. This receptor was obtained from a man in his late teens or twenties in good health. The sample taken for sequencing was naive CD4+ T cells sorted from blood. Subset in this sample: CD45RA+ positively selected. The chain carries TRBV19 and TRBJ1-2, with TRBD1 matching 7 bases. The CDR3 coding sequence is TGTGCCAGTAGTTTCTCGGACAGGCGGAACGGCTACACCTTC. Residues: CASSFSDRRNGYTF.